These 27 T cell receptor beta chains were all obtained from the same sample, sequenced in a study of OX40 agonist ivuxolimab in advanced cancers. The method was immunoSEQ multiplex PCR; TCRdb's version includes in-frame clones alone and lacks a portion of them. In the table there are about 50,000 clones, about nine tenths of which are singletons. The specimen comprised CD4+ or CD8+ T cells sorted from blood, sampled in a trial of the OX40 agonist ivuxolimab. The receptors shown here come from an adult with an advanced solid tumor such as melanoma, head and neck, liver or kidney cancer.

The chain has TRBV5-6 and TRBJ2-7; D gene ambiguous. This CDR3 is 12 amino acids long. Germline CDR1 reads SGHDT; CDR2 reads YYEEEE. Trimming cost V 0 bases and J 4 bases, with 5 bases left between them. CDR3 sequence reads: CASSLEGYEQYV. CDR3 DNA: TGTGCCAGCAGCTTGGAGGGATACGAGCAGTACGTC.

The chain is built from TRBV2 and TRBJ1-1; D unclear. The CDR3 is 12 residues long. V was trimmed by 6 bases and J by 0 bases, leaving 5 bases between them. From germline, CDR1 is SNHLY and CDR2 FYNNEI. The CDR3 loop reads CASRELNTEAFF. The CDR3 DNA is TGTGCCAGCAGGGAGCTGAACACTGAAGCTTTCTTT.

The count of this clone is one. The genes are TRBV4-2 and TRBJ1-2, with D maybe TRBD1 (5 bases). This CDR3 comprises 13 residues. Trimming shortened V by 1 base and J by 8 bases, and 11 bases separated the two germline ends. Germline V gene data show CDR1 as LGHNA and CDR2 as YNFKEQ. The CDR3 loop is CASSQAGLRGYTF. CDR3 DNA: TGTGCCAGCAGCCAAGCAGGGCTGCGGGGCTACACCTTC.

The V call is TRBV5-1, the J call TRBJ2-6, with no clear D. Trimming shortened V by 4 bases and J by 4 bases, and 12 bases separated the two germline ends. CDR3 length: 15 residues. CDR1 is SGHRS and CDR2 is YFSETQ in the germline V gene. CDR3 DNA: TGCGCCAGCAGCCCGACCGGGTTGGGGGCCAACGTCCTGACTTTC. Its protein product is CASSPTGLGANVLTF.

The J gene is TRBJ2-1, the V gene TRBV6-4; 10 bases align to TRBD2. Germline loops: CDR1 MRHNA, CDR2 SNTAGT. V lost 3 bases and J lost 6; bases outside the gene matches: 5. This CDR3 region has 15 residues. The CDR3 sequence: CASSESGGAGNEQFF. In nucleotides, the CDR3 is TGTGCCAGCAGTGAGAGCGGGGGGGCAGGCAATGAGCAGTTCTTC.

This rearrangement joins TRBV15 to TRBJ2-7, with D unresolved. Germline CDR1 is LNHNV and CDR2 is YYDKDF (reference sequence). Trimming removed 5 bases from V and 0 bases from J, with 8 bases in between. The CDR3 contains 13 residues. CDR3 sequence: CATSHKNSYEQYV. The CDR3 DNA reads TGTGCCACCAGCCATAAAAACTCCTACGAGCAGTACGTC.

J is TRBJ2-7 and V is TRBV18; D may match TRBD1 or TRBD2 (6 bases each). Germline lookup yields CDR1 KGHSH and CDR2 LQKENI. Trimming removed 4 bases from V and 0 bases from J, with 10 bases in between. The CDR3 is 14 amino acids. The CDR3 sequence is CASSLRDNSYEQYF. The DNA of the CDR3 is TGTGCCAGCTCACTGCGGGACAACTCCTACGAGCAGTACTTC.

This clone has just a few counts. J is TRBJ2-5 and V is TRBV5-1, with 12 bases matching TRBD1. Germline trimming cut 5 bases from V and 5 bases from J; bases unmatched to any gene: 10. The CDR3 contains 16 residues. Germline V gives CDR1 SGHRS, CDR2 YFSETQ. The CDR3 sequence is CASRSGTGGEGETQYF. For the CDR3, the DNA is TGCGCCAGCAGGTCCGGGACAGGGGGCGAGGGCGAGACCCAGTACTTC.

CDR3 sequence reads: CASSDRGGGQSSTDTQYF. CDR3 DNA: TGTGCCAGCAGCGACAGGGGCGGGGGACAATCTAGCACAGATACGCAGTATTTT. This chain links TRBV13 with TRBJ2-3, with D perhaps matching TRBD1 (8 bases). Germline CDR1 reads PRHDT; CDR2 reads FYEKMQ (reference sequence). The CDR3 spans 18 residues. V was clipped by 5 bases and J by 0 bases, with 21 bases between them.

The CDR3 DNA sequence: TGTGCCAGCAGCTTAGACCTGAGGGGTTCTAGGAACACTGAAGCTTTCTTT. Protein: CASSLDLRGSRNTEAFF. The V gene is TRBV11-2, the J gene TRBJ1-1, with D possibly TRBD1 on 5 matching bases. Germline V lookup: CDR1 SGHAT, CDR2 FQNNGV. This CDR3 region has 17 residues. The germline V and J ends were trimmed by 0 bases and 1 base, with 15 bases remaining between them.

The chain couples TRBV11-2 to TRBJ1-5; weak D call: TRBD1 (6 bases). Trimming took 1 base from V and 5 from J, leaving 12 bases between them. There are 15 residues in the CDR3. CDR1 is SGHAT, CDR2 FQNNGV, per germline. Written as DNA, the CDR3 is TGTGCCAGCAGCTTAGCACAGGGCATCGATCAGCCCCAGCATTTT. This translates into CASSLAQGIDQPQHF.

V usage is TRBV13 and J usage is TRBJ2-7; D might be TRBD1 (6 bases). Trimming shortened V by 0 bases and J by 5 bases, and 11 bases separated the two germline ends. This CDR3 region has 14 residues. From germline, CDR1 is PRHDT and CDR2 FYEKMQ (reference sequence). The CDR3 loop reads CASSLGRGGNEQYV. The CDR3 DNA is TGTGCCAGCAGCTTAGGCAGGGGTGGGAACGAGCAGTACGTC.

This clone occurred a few times. CDR3 DNA: TGTGCCAGCAGTGAAGGGAGCTACGAGCAGTACGTC. Translating it yields CASSEGSYEQYV. The chain is built from TRBV6-1 and TRBJ2-7; D is uncertain. The ends were cut back, 1 base at V and 3 bases at J, with 4 bases in the middle. The CDR3 is 12 residues long. Germline CDR1 is MNHNS and CDR2 is SASEGT.

The chain couples TRBV6-4 to TRBJ1-1; D gene uncertain. Germline CDR1 is MRHNA and CDR2 is SNTAGT. The CDR3 sequence is 13 residues long. The V end was cut by 5 bases, the J end by 0 bases, with 7 bases between. The CDR3 loop is CASSPTLNTEAFF. CDR3 in DNA: TGTGCCAGCAGTCCAACACTGAACACTGAAGCTTTCTTT.

This clone was observed once. V and J are TRBV2 and TRBJ2-7, with D perhaps matching TRBD2 (6 bases). V was cut by 0 bases and J by 2 bases, with 14 bases left in between. Per germline, CDR1 SNHLY and CDR2 FYNNEI. The CDR3 has 16 residues. The CDR3 loop is CASSEAEGVGTYEQYV. The DNA of the CDR3 is TGTGCCAGCAGTGAAGCGGAGGGTGTCGGGACCTACGAGCAGTACGTC.

The rearrangement joins TRBV4-1 to TRBJ1-5, with a weak D call TRBD1 (5 bases). Trimming took 0 bases from V and 3 from J, leaving 12 bases between them. The CDR3 is made up of 16 amino acids. Germline V CDR1 and CDR2: MGHRA, YSYEKL. The CDR3 region has the DNA TGCGCCAGCAGCCAAGATGGGACGGGGACCAATCAGCCCCAGCATTTT. This codes for CASSQDGTGTNQPQHF.

The gene calls are TRBV10-2 and TRBJ2-5; no clear D. Per the germline V gene, CDR1 is WSHSY and CDR2 is SAAADI. V shed 3 bases and J shed 4 bases, with 12 bases lying between them. The CDR3 loop spans 14 amino acids. CDR3 sequence (DNA): TGCGCCAGCAGTGAACATAGGCCTCGAGAGACCCAGTACTTC. This encodes CASSEHRPRETQYF.

The sample holds a few counts of this clone. The chain has TRBV29-1 and TRBJ2-3, with 12 nucleotides matching TRBD2. With V trimmed by 5 bases and J by 5 bases, 5 bases remained unmatched. The CDR3 totals 14 residues. Germline values: CDR1 SQVTM, CDR2 ANQGSEA. The CDR3 DNA reads TGCAGCGTTTCGACTAGCGGGGGAAAAGATACGCAGTATTTT. It is translated as CSVSTSGGKDTQYF.

This chain uses TRBV6-6 with TRBJ1-5; possible D gene TRBD1, 5 bases. Trimming left V 2 bases short and J 4 bases short, with 12 bases between. Germline CDR1 and CDR2: MNHNY and SVGAGI (reference sequence). CDR3 size: 15 residues. CDR3 in amino acids: CASSYRATENQPQHF. CDR3 coding DNA: TGTGCCAGCAGTTACAGGGCGACAGAGAATCAGCCCCAGCATTTT.

The chain uses TRBV6-1 and TRBJ2-3; TRBD1 or TRBD2 may be the D gene (5 bases each). The CDR3 sequence is 15 residues long. Germline V CDR1 and CDR2: MNHNS, SASEGT. Deletions cut 11 bases from V and 4 bases from J, with 22 bases between. The CDR3 coding sequence is TGTGCCTGTATAGCCTTCGGGGCCGGGCCAGATACGCAGTATTTT. It yields the protein CACIAFGAGPDTQYF.

The chain couples TRBV7-9 to TRBJ2-5; 9 positions agree with TRBD1. The CDR3 spans 15 residues. J gave up 2 bases and V 2 bases, and 3 bases lay outside the gene matches. Germline V gene sequence: CDR1 SEHNR, CDR2 FQNEAQ (reference sequence). This CDR3 reads CASSLLTGGQETQYF. CDR3 in DNA: TGTGCCAGCAGCTTACTGACAGGGGGACAAGAGACCCAGTACTTC.

This rearrangement joins TRBV7-9 to TRBJ2-3, with 7 bases aligning to TRBD1. Germline V gene data show CDR1 as SEHNR and CDR2 as FQNEAQ (reference sequence). Losses at the gene ends were 3 bases for V and 3 bases for J; bases not matched to a gene: 6. The CDR3 has 15 amino acids. The CDR3: CASSLQTGITDTQYF. The CDR3 DNA follows: TGTGCCAGCAGCTTGCAGACAGGGATTACAGATACGCAGTATTTT.

The chain links TRBV5-1 to TRBJ2-2, with TRBD1 matching 7 bases. J lost 4 bases, V lost 5 bases, and 2 bases had no gene match. Germline loops: CDR1 SGHRS, CDR2 YFSETQ. There are 13 residues in the CDR3. The CDR3 loop is CASSPGGTGELFF. In nucleotides, the CDR3 is TGCGCCAGCAGTCCAGGGGGCACCGGGGAGCTGTTTTTT.

This chain links TRBV7-9 with TRBJ1-5; D gene ambiguous. CDR3 length: 12 residues. V gave up 4 bases and J gave up 2 bases, with 3 bases separating them. In germline, CDR1 is SEHNR, CDR2 FQNEAQ (reference sequence). The CDR3 loop reads CASSWGNQPQHF. CDR3 DNA: TGTGCCAGCAGCTGGGGCAATCAGCCCCAGCATTTT.

A few counts support this clone. This sequence joins TRBV30 and TRBJ1-1; no clear D gene. The germline V gene encodes CDR1 GTSNPN and CDR2 SVGIG (reference sequence). V was cut by 0 bases and J by 2 bases, with 13 bases left in between. The CDR3 is made up of 15 amino acids. The CDR3: CAWSVRYNRNTEAFF. The DNA for the CDR3 is TGTGCCTGGAGTGTCCGGTATAACAGAAACACTGAAGCTTTCTTT. Using reference TRBV30 and TRBJ1-1 for the parts outside the CDR3, the full variable domain is SQTIHQWPATLVQPVGSPLSLECTVEGTSNPNLYWYRQAAGRGLQLLFYSVGIGQISSEVPQNLSASRPQDRQFILSSKKLLLSDSGFYLCAWSVRYNRNTEAFFGQGTRLTVV.

The genes are TRBV27 and TRBJ2-1; 12 bases match TRBD2. V dropped 0 bases and J dropped 9; count of bases not matched to a gene: 3. Germline values: CDR1 MNHEY, CDR2 SMNVEV (reference sequence). The CDR3 has 15 residues. The CDR3 spells CASSLSPSGGVEQFF. The CDR3 DNA reads as TGTGCCAGCAGTTTATCTCCTAGCGGGGGGGTTGAGCAGTTCTTC.

V is TRBV6-6 and J is TRBJ2-5; D call uncertain. V was pared by 7 bases and J by 2 bases, with 17 bases between. Germline values: CDR1 MNHNY, CDR2 SVGAGI (reference sequence). This CDR3 has 15 residues. This CDR3 reads CASTQANEYQETQYF. In nucleotides, the CDR3 is TGTGCCAGCACTCAGGCCAACGAGTATCAAGAGACCCAGTACTTC.